The clone carrying this T cell receptor (beta chain) was seen a few times. The antigen remains undetermined. The sample is drawn from a study of beta chain features in type 1 diabetes. For the study at large: Healthy donors resembled patients in age, gender and cell yields. Sorted cells from all samples, numbering about 99,000,000, were examined. General observations from the study: Possibly, sequencing cDNA over-represented cells that had high TCR expression levels. Within each of all four CD4+ subsets, Type 1 diabetes patients had TCRB CDR3s that were moderately but significantly shorter.

A heparinised blood draw that averaged about 100 mL was obtained once from each donor. The isolated RNA, all of it, was reverse transcribed, so expressed TCRB transcripts were what got sequenced. Sequencing used immunoSEQ multiplex PCR; TCRdb keeps in-frame clones, though not all of them. The sample holds around 130,000 clones; 7.5% to 9.5% are singletons and the top ten take roughly 0.75%. The sequenced sample consisted of central memory CD4+ T cells from blood. The receptor's source is a man aged 25 to 40 with type 1 diabetes.

CDR3 sequence reads: CASSTHWTVETQYF. CDR3 coding DNA: TGTGCCAGTAGTACCCACTGGACAGTAGAGACCCAGTACTTC. This rearrangement joins TRBV19 to TRBJ2-5; tentative D call: TRBD1 (6 bases). Trimming shortened V by 4 bases and J by 4 bases, and 13 bases separated the two germline ends. The germline V gene encodes CDR1 LNHDA and CDR2 SQIVND (reference sequence). The CDR3 has 14 amino acids.